What follows describes a single T cell receptor (beta chain). What it binds is not known. The data belong to a study of T cell responses to AZD1222 COVID-19 vaccine. Study-wide results and caveats: There were mostly white British donors and more females than males, and clonal diversity was possibly underestimated. Spike regions recognized by vaccine-associated CD4 TCRs spanned the protein, led by 160-218 and 743-854.

Profiling relied on immunoSEQ multiplex PCR, and the TCRdb table lists in-frame clones only, not all of them. The sample has over 100,000 clones; nearly 90% are singletons. V lost 7 bases, J lost 8 bases, and 9 bases lay in between. Germline V gives CDR1 MNHEY, CDR2 SVGAGI. The CDR3 loop spans 11 amino acids. The rearrangement links TRBV6-5 to TRBJ1-3, with D uncertain. The receptor comes from an adult in good health. The specimen was peripheral blood, collected on day 0 of AZD1222 vaccination. This chain's CDR3 is CASKGWDTIYF. The CDR3, as DNA: TGTGCCAGCAAAGGCTGGGACACCATATATTTT.